Each of the 4 T cell receptor beta chains below was sequenced from the same sample in a study of blood T cell repertoires in COVID-19. Method: immunoSEQ multiplex PCR; TCRdb's copy keeps in-frame clones and lacks some. The repertoire consists of about 190,000 clones, with 85% to 90% occurring once and the leading ten covering approximately 0.62%. What was sequenced was peripheral blood. The receptors stem from a man aged 45-60 years with acute or convalescent COVID-19.

The rearrangement links TRBV14 to TRBJ2-3; 11 bases fit TRBD2. V shed 1 base and J 2 bases; nucleotides not matched to a gene: 5. Germline assignment: CDR1 SGHDN and CDR2 FVKESK. The CDR3 is 17 amino acids. CDR3 nucleotides: TGTGCCAGCAGCCAAGGGGCTAGCGGGAGGATCACAGATACGCAGTATTTT. Its translation is CASSQGASGRITDTQYF. The whole variable domain, filled in from reference TRBV14 and TRBJ2-3, reads EAGVTQFPSHSVIEKGQTVTLRCDPISGHDNLYWYRRVMGKEIKFLLHFVKESKQDESGMPNNRFLAERTGGTYSTLKVQPAELEDSGVYFCASSQGASGRITDTQYFGPGTRLTVL.

This rearrangement joins TRBV7-8 to TRBJ2-1; perhaps TRBD2 as D (6 bases). The V end was cut by 6 bases, the J end by 8 bases, with 17 bases between. CDR3 length: 14 residues. The V gene's germline CDR1 is SGHVS and CDR2 FQNEAQ. The CDR3 nucleotides read TGTGCCAGCAGGTCAGGAGGGCCGGTCGATGAGCAGTTCTTC. It yields the protein CASRSGGPVDEQFF. Full variable domain (outside the CDR3, taken from reference TRBV7-8 and TRBJ2-1): GAGVSQSPRYKVAKRGQDVALRCDPISGHVSLFWYQQALGQGPEFLTYFQNEAQLDKSGLPSDRFFAERPEGSVSTLKIQRTQQEDSAVYLCASRSGGPVDEQFFGPGTRLTVL.

The genes are TRBV10-3 and TRBJ1-5; D remains ambiguous. Trimming took off 0 bases at V and 7 bases at J, with 10 bases between the two ends. The CDR3 is 14 residues long. Germline-derived CDR1 and CDR2 are ENHRY and SYGVKD. CDR3 sequence (DNA): TGTGCCATCAGTGAGTCACCAGCAGGCCAGCCCCAGCATTTT. This gives the protein CAISESPAGQPQHF.

J is TRBJ1-1 and V is TRBV5-1; no clear D. The CDR3 is 14 residues long. V shed 0 bases and J shed 0 bases, with 6 bases lying between them. CDR1 is SGHRS, CDR2 YFSETQ, per germline. In nucleotides, the CDR3 is TGCGCCAGCAGCTTGGACAGCTTGAACACTGAAGCTTTCTTT. Encoded protein: CASSLDSLNTEAFF.